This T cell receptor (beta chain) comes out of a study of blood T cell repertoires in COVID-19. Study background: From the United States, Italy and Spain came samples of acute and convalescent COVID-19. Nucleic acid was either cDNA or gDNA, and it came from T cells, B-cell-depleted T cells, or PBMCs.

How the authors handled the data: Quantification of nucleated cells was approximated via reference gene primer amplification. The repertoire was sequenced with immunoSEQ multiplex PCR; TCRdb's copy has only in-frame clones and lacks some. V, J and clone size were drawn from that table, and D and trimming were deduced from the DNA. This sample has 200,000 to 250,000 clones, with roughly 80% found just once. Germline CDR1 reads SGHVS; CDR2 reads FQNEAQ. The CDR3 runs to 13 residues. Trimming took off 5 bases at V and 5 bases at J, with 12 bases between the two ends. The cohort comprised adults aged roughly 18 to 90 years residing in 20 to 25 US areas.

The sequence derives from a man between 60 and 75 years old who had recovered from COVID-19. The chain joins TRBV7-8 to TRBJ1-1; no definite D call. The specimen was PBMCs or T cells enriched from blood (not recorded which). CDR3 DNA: TGTGCCAGCAGCCAAGGCGGCCGGACTGAAGCTTTCTTT. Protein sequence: CASSQGGRTEAFF. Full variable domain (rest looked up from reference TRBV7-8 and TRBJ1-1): GAGVSQSPRYKVAKRGQDVALRCDPISGHVSLFWYQQALGQGPEFLTYFQNEAQLDKSGLPSDRFFAERPEGSVSTLKIQRTQQEDSAVYLCASSQGGRTEAFFGQGTRLTVV.